Listed below are T cell receptor beta chains from one sample, sequenced in a study of T-cell reconstitution after alpha-beta-depleted transplantation in children. TCRdb used MiXCR to reprocess the PCR reads, holding one entry per CDR3 protein. This sample has approximately 400,000 distinct CDR3 sequences; about 11% occur once, and the top ten carry 4.5% to 7%. The specimen comprised PBMCs from the stem cell graft donor, sampled from the stem cell graft. The receptors here all came from a human donor who donated a stem cell graft to a child with acute myeloid leukemia. CDR3s include the opening cysteine and the closing phenylalanine or tryptophan. D genes are given only for firm matches. Clone size appears in some rows only: once, few, many, or a class for an expanded clone.

j_gene,v_gene,abundance,d_gene,CDR3nt,CDR3aa
TRBJ2-7,TRBV7-2,.,TRBD1,TGTGCCAGCAGCTCCCAACAGGGGGCAGGGGCCTACGAGCAGTACTTC,CASSSQQGAGAYEQYF
TRBJ2-5,TRBV19,.,.,TGTGCCAGTAGTAGTGGAAGCATCGAGACCCAGTACTTC,CASSSGSIETQYF
TRBJ2-7,TRBV6-2/TRBV6-3,many,TRBD2,TGTGCCAGCAGGGACAAGCTAGCGGCATTTTACGAGCAGTACTTC,CASRDKLAAFYEQYF
TRBJ2-3,TRBV9,few,.,TGTGCCAGCAGCGTAGGGGGGCCTCCCGGCGATACGCAGTATTTT,CASSVGGPPGDTQYF
TRBJ2-6,TRBV27,many,.,TGTGCCAGCAGTTTAGGTTTTGGGTTTGAGGCCAACGTCCTGACTTTC,CASSLGFGFEANVLTF
TRBJ2-1,TRBV7-3,few,.,TGTGCCAGCAGCCCGGACAGAAACAATGAGCAGTTCTTC,CASSPDRNNEQFF
TRBJ1-2,TRBV20-1,few,.,TGCAGTGCTAGACCCTACCGGGACGCAAACTATGGCTACACCTTC,CSARPYRDANYGYTF
TRBJ2-1,TRBV24-1,.,.,TGTGCCACCAGTGAGAGGGACACCCCGCGGAATGAGCAGTTCTTC,CATSERDTPRNEQFF
TRBJ1-5,TRBV4-1,.,.,TGCGCCAGCAGCCGCGAGGGTTGGAATTCGGGCAATCAGCCCCAGCATTTT,CASSREGWNSGNQPQHF
TRBJ2-5,TRBV12-3/TRBV12-4,few,.,TGTGCCAGCGGGGGGAATTCAGAGACCCAGTACTTC,CASGGNSETQYF
TRBJ2-3,TRBV7-2,few,TRBD2,TGTACCAGCAAGGGAATAGCGGGGGGAGGGGGCACAGATACGCAGTATTTT,CTSKGIAGGGGTDTQYF
TRBJ1-1,TRBV7-9,few,.,TGTGCCAGCAGCTTCGGGGACCCTGTGAACACTGAAGCTTTCTTT,CASSFGDPVNTEAFF
TRBJ2-2,TRBV6-2/TRBV6-3,.,.,TGTGCCAGCAGTCGCAGGGAGGCAAACACCGGGGAGCTGTTTTTT,CASSRREANTGELFF
TRBJ2-7,TRBV7-2,.,TRBD2,TGTGCCAGCAGCCAAAGGACTAGCGGGAGTCTCGCCTACGAGCAGTACTTC,CASSQRTSGSLAYEQYF
TRBJ2-5,TRBV4-3,.,.,TGCGCCAGCAGCCAAGGCCCAGGGGGGGAGACCCAGTACTTC,CASSQGPGGETQYF
TRBJ1-1,TRBV5-4,.,TRBD1,TGTGCCAGCAGCTCGAACTACGGACAGGGCAAAACTGAAGCTTTCTTT,CASSSNYGQGKTEAFF
TRBJ2-7,TRBV11-2,.,.,TGTGCCAGCAGCCGCCAGCGGTTCTACGAGCAGTACTTC,CASSRQRFYEQYF
TRBJ2-1,TRBV13,many,TRBD2,TGTGCCAGCAGCTTAACAGGGGCGGGAGGGCACAATGAGCAGTTCTTC,CASSLTGAGGHNEQFF
TRBJ1-2,TRBV5-1,few,TRBD1,TGCGCCAGCAGCTCCGATGGGGGACAGGGAAACTATGGCTACACCTTC,CASSSDGGQGNYGYTF
TRBJ2-5,TRBV25-1,.,.,TGTGCCAGCAGTGAATATGCCCAGGAGGGAGAGACCCAGTACTTC,CASSEYAQEGETQYF
TRBJ2-1,TRBV5-1,few,TRBD2,TGCGCCAGCAGCTTGGTGTCTAGCGGCTCCCCAGGGCATGAGCAGTTCTTC,CASSLVSSGSPGHEQFF
TRBJ2-7,TRBV5-1,few,TRBD2,TGCGCCAGCAGCTTGAACGGCGGGAGCGGGTACGAGCAGTACTTC,CASSLNGGSGYEQYF
TRBJ1-5,TRBV12-3/TRBV12-4,.,.,TGTGCCAGCAGCCAGCGCCCTAGCAATCAGCCCCAGCATTTT,CASSQRPSNQPQHF
TRBJ1-6,TRBV7-9,many,TRBD1,TGTGCCAGCAGCCCCGGACAGGGATGGTCACCCCTCCACTTT,CASSPGQGWSPLHF
TRBJ2-4,TRBV12-3/TRBV12-4,many,.,TGTGCCAGCAGTTTGGGTAACCAAAACATTCAGTACTTC,CASSLGNQNIQYF
TRBJ2-1,TRBV4-3,.,.,TGCGCCAGCAGCCAAGCGTTGTATGTTGAGCAGTTCTTC,CASSQALYVEQFF
TRBJ2-3,TRBV3-1,.,TRBD1,TGTGCCAGCGGTGTGGAGGACAGGGATCAGTATTTT,CASGVEDRDQYF
TRBJ2-5,TRBV11-2,many,.,TGTGCCAGCAGCTCACAGCTCGAAAAGACCCAGTACTTC,CASSSQLEKTQYF
TRBJ1-2,TRBV5-5,few,.,TGTGCCAGCAGCGGGACACCCTCTAACTATGGCTACACCTTC,CASSGTPSNYGYTF
TRBJ2-1,TRBV12-3/TRBV12-4,.,TRBD2,TGTGCCAGCACTCCTAGCGGGGTTAACAATGAGCAGTTCTTC,CASTPSGVNNEQFF
TRBJ2-5,TRBV12-3/TRBV12-4,once,TRBD2,TGTGCCAGCAGTACCATGAGGGGACTAGCGGGCCAAGAGACCCAGTACTTC,CASSTMRGLAGQETQYF
TRBJ2-3,TRBV7-9,few,.,TGTGCCAGCGGCCTCGGGGGAGATACGCAGTATTTT,CASGLGGDTQYF
TRBJ2-6,TRBV5-1,few,.,TGCGCCAGCAGCTTGACTGTTGGGGCCAACGTCCTGACTTTC,CASSLTVGANVLTF
TRBJ1-2,TRBV4-1,few,TRBD1,TGCGCCAGCAGCCAAGTAGGGAGGACAGGGGGTAGTGGCTACACCTTC,CASSQVGRTGGSGYTF
TRBJ2-1,TRBV10-3,few,TRBD2,TGTGCCATCAGTGAGGGACTAGCGGGAACAGTATACAATGAGCAGTTCTTC,CAISEGLAGTVYNEQFF
TRBJ2-3,TRBV7-2,few,.,TGTGCCAGCAGCCCACCCGGTGTAGCAGGACAAACGCAGTATTTT,CASSPPGVAGQTQYF
TRBJ2-3,TRBV5-6,many,TRBD2,TGTGCCAGCAGCTTAGTACTAGCGGGGCCGACAGATACGCAGTATTTT,CASSLVLAGPTDTQYF
TRBJ2-1,TRBV20-1,once,.,TGCAGTGCTAGACGTGGCGGGATTGGGGGCAATGAGCAGTTCTTC,CSARRGGIGGNEQFF
TRBJ2-2,TRBV3-1,.,.,TGTGCCAGCTGTTCCCAGGGGCGATTCTCCCGCTCGAACACCGGGGAGCTGTTTTTT,CASCSQGRFSRSNTGELFF
TRBJ2-2,TRBV28,many,TRBD2,TGTGCCAGCAGTTTTTCGCGGGAGATCGCCGGGGAGCTGTTTTTT,CASSFSREIAGELFF
TRBJ2-1,TRBV15,many,TRBD2,TGTGCCACCAGCAGGGGGGGGTTAATCAATGAGCAGTTCTTC,CATSRGGLINEQFF
TRBJ2-5,TRBV5-1,many,.,TGCGCCAGCAGCTCAGGGACCAACCAAGAGACCCAGTACTTC,CASSSGTNQETQYF
TRBJ2-2,TRBV5-4,.,TRBD2,TGTGCCAGCAGCATCCAGCGGGAGGGCCAAAGCACTACCGGGGAGCTGTTTTTT,CASSIQREGQSTTGELFF
TRBJ2-1,TRBV6-5,.,.,TGTGCCAGCAGTTACTCGATCGGGGCGAATGAGCAGTTCTTC,CASSYSIGANEQFF
TRBJ1-4,TRBV20-1,.,.,TGCAGTGCAAAGAGCGCAGTCAATGAAAAACTGTTTTTT,CSAKSAVNEKLFF
TRBJ1-5,TRBV6-6,.,TRBD1,TGTGCCAGCAGTCCCGGACAGGGCCAGCCCCAGCATTTT,CASSPGQGQPQHF
TRBJ2-5,TRBV4-1,.,TRBD2,TGCGCCAGCAGCCCAGGACTAGCGGGAGGGATACAAGAGACCCAGTACTTC,CASSPGLAGGIQETQYF
TRBJ2-2,TRBV7-3,many,.,TGTGCCAGCAGCTTAAACGGTGTTCACGGGGAGCTGTTTTTT,CASSLNGVHGELFF
TRBJ2-6,TRBV6-1,once,.,TGTGCCAGCACAGGAGACACGAGGGCCAACGTCCTGACTTTC,CASTGDTRANVLTF
TRBJ2-1,TRBV9,many,TRBD2,TGTGCCAGCAGCTCGACTAGCGGGAGGACCAATGAGCAGTTCTTC,CASSSTSGRTNEQFF
TRBJ1-1,TRBV29-1,few,.,TGCAGCGCCGCGGGACGGATGAACACTGAAGCTTTCTTT,CSAAGRMNTEAFF
TRBJ2-1,TRBV5-1,few,TRBD2,TGCGCCAGCAGCTACGGACTAGCGGAGAACAATGAGCAGTTCTTC,CASSYGLAENNEQFF